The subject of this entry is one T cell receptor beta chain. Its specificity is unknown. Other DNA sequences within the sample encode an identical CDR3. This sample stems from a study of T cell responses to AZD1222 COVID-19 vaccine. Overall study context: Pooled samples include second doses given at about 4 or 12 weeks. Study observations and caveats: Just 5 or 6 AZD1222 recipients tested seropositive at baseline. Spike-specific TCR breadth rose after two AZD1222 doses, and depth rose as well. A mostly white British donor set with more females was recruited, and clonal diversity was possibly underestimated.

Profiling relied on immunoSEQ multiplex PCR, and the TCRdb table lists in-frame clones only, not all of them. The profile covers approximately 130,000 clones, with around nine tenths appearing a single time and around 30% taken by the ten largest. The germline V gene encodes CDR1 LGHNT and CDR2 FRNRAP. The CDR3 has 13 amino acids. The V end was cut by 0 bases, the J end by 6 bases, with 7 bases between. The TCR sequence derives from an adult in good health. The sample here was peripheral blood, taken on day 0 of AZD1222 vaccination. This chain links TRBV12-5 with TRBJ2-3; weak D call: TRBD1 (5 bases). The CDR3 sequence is CASGLVGVDTQYF. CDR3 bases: TGTGCTAGTGGTTTGGTAGGGGTCGATACGCAGTATTTT.